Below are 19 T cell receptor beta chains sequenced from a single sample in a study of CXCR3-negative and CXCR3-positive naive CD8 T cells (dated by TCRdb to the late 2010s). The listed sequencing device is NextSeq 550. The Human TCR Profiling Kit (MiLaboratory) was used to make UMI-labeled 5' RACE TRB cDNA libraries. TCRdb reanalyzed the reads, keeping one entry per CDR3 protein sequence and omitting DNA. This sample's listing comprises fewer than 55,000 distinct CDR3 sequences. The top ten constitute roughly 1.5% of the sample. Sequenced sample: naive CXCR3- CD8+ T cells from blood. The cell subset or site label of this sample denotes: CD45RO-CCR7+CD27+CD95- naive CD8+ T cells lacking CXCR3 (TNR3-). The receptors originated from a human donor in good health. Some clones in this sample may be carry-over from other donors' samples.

CDR3 amino acids: CASSVDITGEQYF. The chain combines TRBV9 with TRBJ2-7. This CDR3 has 13 residues. The germline gives CDR1 SGDLS, CDR2 YYNGEE.

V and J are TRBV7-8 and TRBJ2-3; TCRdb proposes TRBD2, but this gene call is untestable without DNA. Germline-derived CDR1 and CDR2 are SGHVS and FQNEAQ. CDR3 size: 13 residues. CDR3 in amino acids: CASSPGGSDTQYF.

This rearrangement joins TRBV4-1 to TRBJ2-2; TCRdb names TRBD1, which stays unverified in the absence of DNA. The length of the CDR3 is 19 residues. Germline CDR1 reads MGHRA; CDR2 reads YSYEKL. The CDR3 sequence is CASSPRDLGLGGFTGELFF.

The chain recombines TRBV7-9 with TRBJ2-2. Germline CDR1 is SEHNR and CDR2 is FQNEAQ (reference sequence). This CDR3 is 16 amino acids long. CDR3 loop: CASSLAGLTNTGELFF.

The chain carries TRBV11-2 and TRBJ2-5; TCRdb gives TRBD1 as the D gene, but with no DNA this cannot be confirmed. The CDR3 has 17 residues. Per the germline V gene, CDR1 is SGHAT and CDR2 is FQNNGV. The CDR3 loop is CASSLPESGHPWAAQYF.

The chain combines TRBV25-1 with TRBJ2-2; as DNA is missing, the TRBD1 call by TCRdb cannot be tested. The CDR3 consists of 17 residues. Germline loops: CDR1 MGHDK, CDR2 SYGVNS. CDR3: CASSDTGDYLNTGELFF.

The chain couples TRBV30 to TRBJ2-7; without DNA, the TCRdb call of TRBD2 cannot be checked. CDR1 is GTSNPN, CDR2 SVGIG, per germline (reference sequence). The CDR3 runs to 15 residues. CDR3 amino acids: CAWRKEGLLGYEQYF.

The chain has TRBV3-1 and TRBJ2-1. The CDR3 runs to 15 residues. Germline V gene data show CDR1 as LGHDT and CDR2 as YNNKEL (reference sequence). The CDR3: CASSQARGSYNEQFF.

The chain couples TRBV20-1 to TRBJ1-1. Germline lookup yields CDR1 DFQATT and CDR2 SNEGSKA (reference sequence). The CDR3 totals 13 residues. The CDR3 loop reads CSAYGPGTAEALF.

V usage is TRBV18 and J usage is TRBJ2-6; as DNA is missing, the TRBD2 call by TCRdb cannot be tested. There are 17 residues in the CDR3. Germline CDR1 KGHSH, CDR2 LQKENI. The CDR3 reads CASSPLAGESGANVLTF.

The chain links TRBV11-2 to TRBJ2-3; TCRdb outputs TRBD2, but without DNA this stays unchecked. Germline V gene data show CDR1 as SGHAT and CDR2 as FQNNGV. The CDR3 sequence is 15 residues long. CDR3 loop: CASSLTSGSADTQYF.

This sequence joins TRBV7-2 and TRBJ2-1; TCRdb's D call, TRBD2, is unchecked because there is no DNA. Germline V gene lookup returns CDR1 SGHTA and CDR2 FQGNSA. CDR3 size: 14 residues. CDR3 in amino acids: CASSREEGYNEQFF.

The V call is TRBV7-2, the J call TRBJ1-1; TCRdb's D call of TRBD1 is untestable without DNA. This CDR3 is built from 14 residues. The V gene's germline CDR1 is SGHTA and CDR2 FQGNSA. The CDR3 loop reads CASSLIRDSLQAFF.

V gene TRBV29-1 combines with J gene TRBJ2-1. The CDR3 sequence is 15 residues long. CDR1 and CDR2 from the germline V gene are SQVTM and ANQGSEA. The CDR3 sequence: CSVEDRGSSYNEQFF.

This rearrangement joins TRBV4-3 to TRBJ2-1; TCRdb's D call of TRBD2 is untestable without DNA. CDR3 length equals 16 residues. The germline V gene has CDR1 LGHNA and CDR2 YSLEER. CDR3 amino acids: CASSQDSSGGYNEQFF.

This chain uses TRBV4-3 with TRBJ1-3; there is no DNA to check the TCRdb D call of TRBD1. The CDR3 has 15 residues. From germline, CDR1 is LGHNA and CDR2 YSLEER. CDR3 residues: CASSQGQGTGNTIYF.

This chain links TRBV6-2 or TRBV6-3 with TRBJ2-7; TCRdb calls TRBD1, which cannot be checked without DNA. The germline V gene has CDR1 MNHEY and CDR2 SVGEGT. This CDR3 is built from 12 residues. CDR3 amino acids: CASGQTYYEQYF.

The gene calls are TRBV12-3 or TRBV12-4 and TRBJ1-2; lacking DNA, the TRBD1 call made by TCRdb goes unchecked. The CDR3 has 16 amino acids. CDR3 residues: CASSYTETGAEYGYTF.

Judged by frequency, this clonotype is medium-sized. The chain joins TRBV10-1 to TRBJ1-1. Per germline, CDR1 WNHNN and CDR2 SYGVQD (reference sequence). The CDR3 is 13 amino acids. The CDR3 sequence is CASSESGNTEAFF.